Following are 8 T cell receptor beta chains from one sample sequenced in a study of shared clonotypes between healthy human individuals. Assay used: immunoSEQ multiplex PCR; TCRdb lists only in-frame clones, some missing. The sample has roughly 500,000 clones; 70% to 80% are singletons. Source material: PBMCs. All receptors come from a middle-aged woman in good health. Some clones in this sample may be carry-over from other donors' samples.

The rearrangement joins TRBV27 to TRBJ2-1; 10 bases fit TRBD2. Germline assignment: CDR1 MNHEY and CDR2 SMNVEV (reference sequence). The ends lost 5 bases at V and 6 bases at J; junction bases unmatched: 10. The CDR3 runs to 16 residues. CDR3 sequence (DNA): TGTGCCAGCAGTCCCTCAAGGAGCGGGAGGGTCAATGAGCAGTTCTTC. Translation: CASSPSRSGRVNEQFF.

This clone showed up just a few times. The genes are TRBV30 and TRBJ2-7; D is undetermined. Trimming left V 3 bases short and J 3 bases short, with 9 bases between. CDR1 and CDR2 (germline): GTSNPN, SVGIG (reference sequence). This CDR3 region has 12 residues. Here the CDR3 DNA reads TGTGCCTGGAGCCTAGGGTTCTACGAGCAGTACTTC. It is translated as CAWSLGFYEQYF.

This chain joins TRBV30 and TRBJ1-2, with unresolved D. Germline V CDR1 and CDR2: GTSNPN, SVGIG (reference sequence). This CDR3 has 12 amino acids. V was clipped by 4 bases and J by 4 bases, with 10 bases between them. CDR3 nucleotides: TGTGCCTGGACTGGGGAACCCTATGGCTACACCTTC. Residues: CAWTGEPYGYTF.

This chain uses TRBV11-2 with TRBJ2-3; D is uncertain. The CDR3 has 17 amino acids. From germline, CDR1 is SGHAT and CDR2 FQNNGV. Deletions cut 3 bases from V and 1 base from J, with 17 bases between. CDR3 amino acids: CASSFLRTAHGTDTQYF. The CDR3, as DNA: TGTGCCAGCAGCTTCCTCCGGACGGCACACGGCACAGATACGCAGTATTTT.

The rearrangement links TRBV5-6 to TRBJ1-5; D is ambiguous. Trimming stripped 0 bases from V and 4 bases from J, with 8 bases between. The CDR3 is 14 residues long. Per the germline V gene, CDR1 is SGHDT and CDR2 is YYEEEE. CDR3 sequence (DNA): TGTGCCAGCAGCTTGGCTGGGATGAATCAGCCCCAGCATTTT. Amino acid sequence: CASSLAGMNQPQHF.

The rearrangement uses TRBV27 and TRBJ1-1, with TRBD1 identical over 7 bases. CDR1 and CDR2 (germline): MNHEY, SMNVEV (reference sequence). J was trimmed by 0 bases and V by 2 bases; bases with no gene match: 3. CDR3 length: 15 amino acids. The CDR3 DNA is TGTGCCAGCAGTTTAGCAGGGGGAATGAACACTGAAGCTTTCTTT. Its translation: CASSLAGGMNTEAFF.

The chain links TRBV6-1 to TRBJ2-7, with 7 bases matching TRBD2. Germline trimming cut 8 bases from V and 1 base from J; bases unmatched to any gene: 8. The CDR3 runs to 14 residues. Per germline, CDR1 MNHNS and CDR2 SASEGT. In DNA, the CDR3 is TGTGCCAGCTGGGGACTACCCACTTCCTACGAGCAGTACTTC. Residues: CASWGLPTSYEQYF.

The rearrangement links TRBV7-9 to TRBJ2-2, with D tentatively TRBD2 (6 bases). Per germline, CDR1 SEHNR and CDR2 FQNEAQ (reference sequence). This CDR3 has 17 amino acids. V was cut by 5 bases and J by 5 bases, with 21 bases left in between. CDR3 nucleotides: TGTGCCAGCAGCAACCAATCATGGGGGAGGCGGACCGGGGAGCTGTTTTTT. Translating gives CASSNQSWGRRTGELFF.